This TCR beta chain appears in the sequencing data of a study of cytomegalovirus exposure and HLA in healthy donors. Libraries were prepared by immunoSEQ multiplex PCR; TCRdb keeps only in-frame clonotypes and omits some of them. The sample records under 300,000 clones, nearly 90% being singletons. There are 17 residues in the CDR3. Germline V gene data show CDR1 as SGHDT and CDR2 as YYEEEE. V gave up 4 bases and J gave up 3 bases; unmatched junction bases: 8. These donors were members of the approximately 110-subject validation cohort, a group separate from the approximately 640-subject first cohort.

This TCR was sampled from a woman under 30 in good health and CMV-seronegative. The chain links TRBV5-6 to TRBJ1-3, with 12 bases fitting TRBD1. Sequencing was carried out using PBMCs. In nucleotides, the CDR3 is TGTGCCAGCAGCCCGGCAGGGGACAGGGGGCATGGAAACACCATATATTTT. As protein: CASSPAGDRGHGNTIYF.